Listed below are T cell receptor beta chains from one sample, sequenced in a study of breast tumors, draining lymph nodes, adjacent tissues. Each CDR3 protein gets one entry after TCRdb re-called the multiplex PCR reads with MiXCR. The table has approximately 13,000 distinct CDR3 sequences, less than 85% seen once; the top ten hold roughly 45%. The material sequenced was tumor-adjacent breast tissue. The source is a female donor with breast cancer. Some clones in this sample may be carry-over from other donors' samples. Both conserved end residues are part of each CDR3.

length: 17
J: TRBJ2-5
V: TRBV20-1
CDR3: CSARDLRPSGRQETQYF

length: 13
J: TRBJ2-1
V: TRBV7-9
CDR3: CASSPTRGNEQFF

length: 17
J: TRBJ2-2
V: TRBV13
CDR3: CASSLKGDGPNTGELFF

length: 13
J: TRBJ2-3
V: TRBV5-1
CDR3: CASSGNRGDTQYF

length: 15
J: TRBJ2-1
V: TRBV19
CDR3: CANSGTSGYYNEQFF

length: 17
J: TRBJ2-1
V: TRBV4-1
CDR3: CASSQESSGGSYNEQFF

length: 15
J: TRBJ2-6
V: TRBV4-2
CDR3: CASSQTGSGANVLTF

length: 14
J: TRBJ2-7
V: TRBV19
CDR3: CASSITGTGYEQYF

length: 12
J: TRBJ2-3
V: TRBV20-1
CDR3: CSGRGAGDTQYF

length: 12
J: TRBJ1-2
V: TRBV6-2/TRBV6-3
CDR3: CASRMTGGGYTF

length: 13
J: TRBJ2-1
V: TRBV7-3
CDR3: CASSPGLNNEQFF

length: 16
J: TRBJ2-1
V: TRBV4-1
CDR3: CASSRHASGSYNEQFF

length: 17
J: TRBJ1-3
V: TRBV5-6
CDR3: CASSFGRAGASGNTIYF

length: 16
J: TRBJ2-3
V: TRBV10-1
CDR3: CASSGRLAGDTDTQYF

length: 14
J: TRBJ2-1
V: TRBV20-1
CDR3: CSARPGLARNEQFF

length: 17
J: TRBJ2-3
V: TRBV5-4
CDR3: CASSLPRQGAGTDTQYF

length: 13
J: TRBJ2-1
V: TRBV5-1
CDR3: CAAGTSGSYEQFF

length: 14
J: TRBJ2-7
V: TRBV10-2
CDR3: CASSGTPSSYEQYF

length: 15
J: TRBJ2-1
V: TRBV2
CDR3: CASSVREMTYNEQFF

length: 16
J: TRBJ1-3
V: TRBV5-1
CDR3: CASSLGVRGSGNTIYF

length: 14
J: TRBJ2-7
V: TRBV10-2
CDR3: CASSWDRGNYEQYF

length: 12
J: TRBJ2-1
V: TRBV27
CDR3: CASRSLTTEQFF

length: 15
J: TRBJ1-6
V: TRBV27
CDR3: CASTALWGTDSPLHF

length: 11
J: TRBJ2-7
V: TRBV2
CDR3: CASSPFYEQYF

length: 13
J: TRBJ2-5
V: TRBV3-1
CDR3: CASSQTGEETQYF

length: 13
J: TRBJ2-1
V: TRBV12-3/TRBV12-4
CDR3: CASSTFGIDEQFF

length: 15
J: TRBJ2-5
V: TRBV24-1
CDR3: CATSAPTGPGETQYF

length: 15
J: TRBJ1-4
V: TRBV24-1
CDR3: CATSPPERANEKLFF

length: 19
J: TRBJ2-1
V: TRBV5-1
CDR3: CASSLARTGGPSSYNEQFF

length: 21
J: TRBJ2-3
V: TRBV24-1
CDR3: CATSDPGKGLASGRSTDTQYF

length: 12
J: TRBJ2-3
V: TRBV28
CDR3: CASSLGQNTQYF

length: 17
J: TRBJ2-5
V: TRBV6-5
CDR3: CTSSYRGLAGYQETQYF

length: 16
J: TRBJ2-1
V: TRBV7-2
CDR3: CASSLGSGRQYNEQFF

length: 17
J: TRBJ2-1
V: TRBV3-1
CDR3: CASSQGELGQGINEQFF

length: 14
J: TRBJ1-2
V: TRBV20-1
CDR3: CSAIHRNPNYGYTF

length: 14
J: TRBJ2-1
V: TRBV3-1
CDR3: CASSQGTRGGEQFF

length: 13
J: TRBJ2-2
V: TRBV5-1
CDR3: CASSLVSSRELFF

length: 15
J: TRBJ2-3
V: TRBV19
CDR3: CASSITSGLADTQYF

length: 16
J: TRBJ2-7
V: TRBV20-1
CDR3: CSALPLLAGVRNEQYF

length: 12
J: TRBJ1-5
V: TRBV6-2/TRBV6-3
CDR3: CASSYSTTSQHF

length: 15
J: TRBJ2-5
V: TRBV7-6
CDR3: CASSYMWGREETQYF

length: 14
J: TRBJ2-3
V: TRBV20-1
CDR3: CSARIYRGPDTQYF

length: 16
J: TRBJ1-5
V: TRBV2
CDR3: CASSDLDRTLDQPQHF

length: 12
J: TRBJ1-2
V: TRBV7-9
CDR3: CASSLGAGSYTF

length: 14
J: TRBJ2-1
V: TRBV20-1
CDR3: CSARDLLAGEEQFF

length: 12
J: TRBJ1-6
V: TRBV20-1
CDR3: CSRQTLGSPLHF

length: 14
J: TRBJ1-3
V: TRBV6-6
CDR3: CASVIESSGNTIYF

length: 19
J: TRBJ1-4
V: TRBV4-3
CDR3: CASSQVIGGQSATNEKLFF

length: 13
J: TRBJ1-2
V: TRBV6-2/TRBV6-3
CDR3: CASRLGGRAGYTF

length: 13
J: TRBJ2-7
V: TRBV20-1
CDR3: CSAPGRALYEQYF

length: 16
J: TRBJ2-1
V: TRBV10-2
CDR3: CASSEPSRSSYNEQFF

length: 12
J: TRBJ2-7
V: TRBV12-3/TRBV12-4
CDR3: CASSSDGGEQYF

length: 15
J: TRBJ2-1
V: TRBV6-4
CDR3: CASRAGTSGYNEQFF

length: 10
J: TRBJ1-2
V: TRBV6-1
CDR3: CASSYYGYTF